These 5 T cell receptor beta chains were sequenced from one sample in a study of blood T cell repertoires in COVID-19. Produced via immunoSEQ multiplex PCR; TCRdb's table is partial and in-frame only. The table lists approximately 220,000 clones, about nine tenths of them singletons. Material for sequencing was PBMCs or T cells enriched from blood (not recorded which). The receptors shown here come from a woman in her thirties or forties with acute COVID-19.

The chain employs TRBV15 and TRBJ1-1; 7 bases fit TRBD1. This CDR3 has 16 amino acids. CDR1 LNHNV and CDR2 YYDKDF come from the germline V gene (reference sequence). Germline trimming cut 5 bases from V and 6 bases from J; bases unmatched to any gene: 15. The CDR3 loop is CATSYRQGRGRAEAFF. In DNA, the CDR3 is TGTGCCACCAGCTATCGACAGGGAAGAGGTCGAGCTGAAGCTTTCTTT.

V gene TRBV15 combines with J gene TRBJ2-3; D uncertain. V was pared by 4 bases and J by 2 bases, with 7 bases between. This CDR3 region has 13 residues. Germline CDR1 is LNHNV and CDR2 is YYDKDF (reference sequence). The CDR3 DNA reads as TGTGCCACCAGCACAAGAGCCACAGATACGCAGTATTTT. It translates to CATSTRATDTQYF.

This chain joins TRBV18 and TRBJ1-1; no reliable D call. Germline lookup yields CDR1 KGHSH and CDR2 LQKENI. Between the trimmed V and J ends, which lost 6 bases and 1 base, there was a span of 12 bases. The CDR3 covers 14 residues. In DNA form, the CDR3 reads TGTGCCAGCTCGTACCATCCAGGGAACACTGAAGCTTTCTTT. Translated, it gives CASSYHPGNTEAFF.

This chain links TRBV5-1 with TRBJ2-3, with TRBD2 as a possible D gene (7 bases). Germline V gives CDR1 SGHRS, CDR2 YFSETQ. V lost 4 bases and J 7 bases, leaving 22 bases between the germline ends. This CDR3 region has 16 residues. The CDR3 sequence is CASSTHAGANRYTQYF. The CDR3 DNA reads as TGCGCCAGCAGCACGCATGCGGGGGCCAATAGATATACGCAGTATTTT.

This sequence joins TRBV12-3 or TRBV12-4 and TRBJ2-1; 10 bases line up with TRBD2. The length of the CDR3 is 13 residues. V trimming: 6 bases; J trimming: 9 bases; junction bases outside the gene matches: 5. The CDR3 sequence is CASSPGLAFEQFF. Here the CDR3 DNA reads TGTGCCAGCAGCCCGGGACTAGCGTTTGAGCAGTTCTTC.